The entry below describes one T cell receptor beta chain. The data belong to a study of blood T cell repertoires in COVID-19. Study details: There were acute and convalescent COVID-19 samples, and they came from the United States, Italy and Spain. In each case, the material was cDNA or gDNA derived from T cells, B-cell-depleted T cells, or PBMCs.

Per the authors' pipeline: Amplification with reference gene primers provided the estimates of nucleated cell counts. Sequencing was performed with immunoSEQ multiplex PCR; in TCRdb, only in-frame clones are kept and a portion is missing. The DNA gave D and trimming, while V, J and clone size come from that table. The sample has 170,000 or so clones, roughly 88% seen once; the top ten hold approximately 2.9%. This CDR3 spans 16 amino acids. CDR1 and CDR2 from the germline V gene are LNHDA and SQIVND (reference sequence). Trimming shortened V by 7 bases and J by 0 bases, and 18 bases separated the two germline ends.

This chain joins TRBV19 and TRBJ1-1; tentatively, D is TRBD1 (5 bases). Source material: peripheral blood. The TCR originated in a woman aged 55-70 years with acute or convalescent COVID-19. Written as DNA, the CDR3 is TGTGCCAGTAAGAGTTGGGGCCTGGGTATGAACACTGAAGCTTTCTTT. Translated: CASKSWGLGMNTEAFF.